Detailed here is one T cell receptor (beta chain). What it binds is unknown. Alongside a J-beta primer mix, a sample-barcoded 5' primer served in a second PCR lasting about 7 to 11 cycles. TCRdb recomputed calls from the 5' RACE reads with MiXCR, one row per CDR3 protein. Among about 1.8 million distinct CDR3 sequences listed, around half were seen once. V was shortened by 0 bases and J by 0 bases, with 8 bases between the two germline ends. The CDR3 extends over 15 amino acids. Looked up from germline, CDR1 is MNHEY and CDR2 is SVGAGI. The data are from a study of blood T cells in healthy people across ages. Study results and limitations: More naive CD4+ cells and higher diversity marked long-lived donors relative to aged donors. Changes seen in expanded clonotypes were possibly confounded by donor CMV status left unknown.

The chain recombines TRBV6-5 with TRBJ1-2; D not resolved. The TCR was taken from a woman in her thirties or forties in good health. The specimen sequenced was blood. CDR3 nucleotides: TGTGCCAGCAGTTACTCGGCAGGATCTAACTATGGCTACACCTTC. Amino acids: CASSYSAGSNYGYTF.